This T cell receptor beta chain stems from a study of cytomegalovirus exposure and HLA in healthy donors. General study findings and limits: Reports state that TCR beta sequences accurately predicted most subjects' HLA-A and HLA-B alleles. 87-base-pair reads could not separate some V segments, including TRBV6-2 and TRBV6-3. Later examination showed HLA-associated TCR beta chains had greater clonal expansion than equally common others.

This PCR relied on a set of 60 Vbeta primers and 13 Jbeta primers. Libraries were prepared by immunoSEQ multiplex PCR; TCRdb keeps only in-frame clonotypes and omits some of them. The table has over 95,000 clones, 77% seen once. This CDR3 spans 15 amino acids. CDR1 SGHTS and CDR2 YDEGEE come from the germline V gene. V was shortened by 4 bases and J by 1 base, with 14 bases between the two germline ends. Nominally healthy donors provided the samples, though records likely missed some immune exposures. Details on this clone: What it recognizes is unknown.

This receptor was taken from a man between 35 and 55 years old in good health and CMV-seropositive. The V and J genes are TRBV5-8 and TRBJ1-1; perhaps TRBD1 as D (6 bases). Sequencing used PBMCs. DNA for the CDR3: TGTGCCAGCAGCCTCAGACAGGTGAAGAACACTGAAGCTTTCTTT. Amino acid sequence: CASSLRQVKNTEAFF.